This T cell receptor (beta chain) was identified in a study of long-term antiretroviral therapy in people with HIV. Germline assignment: CDR1 MRHNA and CDR2 SNTAGT. The CDR3 covers 12 residues. The junction had 7 bases not matched to a gene; V was cut back by 7 bases and J by 10 bases. General study points: ART adherence, viral resistance and therapy changes were not recorded. Dominant in the repertoire at all time points were clones expanded before ART. Repertoires in HIV (unlike those of controls) had narrower CDR3 length ranges.

Notes on this clone: The antigen remains unidentified.

They ran version v3.0 of the immunoSEQ assay at survey level. Profiling relied on immunoSEQ multiplex PCR, and the TCRdb table lists in-frame clones only, not all of them. The sample contains around 29,000 clones, 95% of which appear only once. Sample: unsorted PBMCs, taken 5.3 years after starting antiretroviral therapy. This receptor was identified in a man aged 30-40 years with HIV. V usage is TRBV6-4 and J usage is TRBJ1-1; TRBD1 matches at 9 bases. CDR3 nucleotides: TGTGCCAGCATAGGAGGGACAGGGCGAGCTTTCTTT. Protein sequence: CASIGGTGRAFF.